This T cell receptor beta chain was sequenced during a study of beta chain features in type 1 diabetes (dated by TCRdb to the late 2010s). Study-wide context: Mean age, gender distribution, total cell number and subset yield did not differ between patients and healthy donors. Across all samples, fewer than 130 million sorted cells were examined, and cell number per subset correlated strongly with RNA yield. The study compared TCRB repertoires of sorted circulating CD4+ T cell subsets between recently diagnosed type 1 diabetes patients and matched healthy donors. Regulatory and stem cell-like memory subsets were obtained from only 8 patients and about eight healthy donors, while naive and central memory subsets were obtained from all 30 or so donors. Overall study results and their limits: Fewer insertions and more nucleotide deletions at VDJ recombination sites were observed in patients with type 1 diabetes, implying thymic rearrangement abnormalities. Naive, central memory and regulatory TCRB repertoires appeared to be more alike among patients than among healthy donors. A moderate but significant shortening of TCRB CDR3 length was observed in type 1 diabetes patients in all four CD4+ subsets. Shorter templates might be favored by PCR, yet because patient and control samples were amplified and corrected together, any such skew would affect both groups equally. HLA sub-analyses involved small numbers of individuals, so any influence of HLA type on TCRB rearrangement remained unresolved. Sequencing cDNA rather than genomic DNA could over-represent highly expressing activated cells, although activation and CD3 levels did not differ between groups.

All of the isolated RNA was reverse transcribed with the High Capacity cDNA Reverse Transcription Kit, so expressed TCRB transcripts were sequenced. Naive, central memory and regulatory T cell samples underwent deep immunoSEQ sequencing, averaging approximately 3.3 million total reads per sample. Sorted cells were lysed in RLT buffer, and RNA was extracted using DNase-treated RNeasy Micro or Mini kits according to cell number. To prevent cross-contamination, each cell subset was processed individually, whereas patient and healthy donor samples were processed jointly. Using the immunoSEQ multiplex PCR, TCRB sequences were amplified from cDNA into 87-bp fragments spanning the CDR3 region. Sequencing of the amplicons was done on the Illumina HiSeq platform. Regarding the original processing steps: PCR bias was computationally corrected using synthetic template baselines, reads within Hamming distance 2 were collapsed, and singletons that could not be merged were discarded. Reads were aligned against IMGT so that V, D and J genes, CDR3 length and insertions or deletions at six rearrangement sites could be assigned. Within each subset, clonotype counts were normalized to sorted cell number, after which true diversity and Gini coefficients were computed with the tcR R package. The overlap coefficient, calculated on TCRB nucleotide sequences, was used to quantify repertoire sharing. Out-of-frame TCRB sequences from naive cells were analyzed as a proxy for the pre-selection repertoire. TCRdb obtained this table from immuneACCESS and retained in-frame rearrangements with V and J assigned. These tables miss some clones; where compared with another copy, unresolved V genes account for less than half of the shortfall, and the remainder is unexplained. The DNA gave D and trimming, while V, J and clone size come from that table. For this sample there are approximately 250,000 clones; roughly 25% appear just once. The leading ten clones occupy about 0.012% of the sample.

In the case of this clone: The antigen this receptor binds is unknown. There are no base qualities to consult, and no much larger clone falls within one base.

Each donor gave one peripheral blood draw, about 100 mL on average, collected into heparinised tubes. A BD FACSAria II and a panel including CD45RO, CCR7, CD25, CD127, CD95 and CD27 were used to sort naive, central memory, regulatory and stem cell-like memory CD4+ T cells. All sorted populations exceeded 95% purity. PBMCs were separated immediately by Lymphoprep density gradient centrifugation and were stained directly, without being cultured. To minimize batch effects, samples were stained and sorted in pairs, one healthy donor with one patient per experiment. The cysteine opens and the phenylalanine closes a CDR3 of 13 amino acids. This entry keeps only the CDR3 DNA: 39 bases, framed from base 1. Taken from the germline V gene (reference sequence), the CDR1 and CDR2 loops are MNHNY and SVGAGI. V loses 6 bases, J loses 6 bases, and the germline ends lie 13 bases apart.

The sequence was obtained from a woman younger than 45 with type 1 diabetes. The V and J genes are TRBV6-6 and TRBJ2-3; no D segment can be confidently identified. Material for sequencing was naive CD4+ T cells from blood. In the paper's terms, the cell subset or site label means: true naive CD4+ T cells. The nucleotide sequence is TGTGCCAGCAGATCAGCGAGCAGTGATACGCAGTATTTT. The resulting protein is CASRSASSDTQYF.